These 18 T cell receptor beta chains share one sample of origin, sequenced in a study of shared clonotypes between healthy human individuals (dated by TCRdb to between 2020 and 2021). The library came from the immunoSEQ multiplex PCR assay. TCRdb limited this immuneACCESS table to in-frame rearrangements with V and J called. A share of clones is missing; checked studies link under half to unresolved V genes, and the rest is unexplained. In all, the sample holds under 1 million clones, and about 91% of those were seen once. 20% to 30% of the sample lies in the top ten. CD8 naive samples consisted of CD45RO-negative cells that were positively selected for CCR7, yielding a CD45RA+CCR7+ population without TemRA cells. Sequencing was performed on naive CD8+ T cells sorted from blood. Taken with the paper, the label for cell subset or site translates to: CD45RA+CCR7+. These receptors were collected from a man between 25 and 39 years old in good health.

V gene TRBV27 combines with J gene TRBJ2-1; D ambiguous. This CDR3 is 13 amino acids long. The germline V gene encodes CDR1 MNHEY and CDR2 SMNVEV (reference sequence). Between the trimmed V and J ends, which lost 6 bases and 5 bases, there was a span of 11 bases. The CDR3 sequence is CASSPVINNEQFF. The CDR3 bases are TGTGCCAGCAGCCCGGTTATAAACAATGAGCAGTTCTTC.

The CDR3 coding sequence is TGTGCCAGCAGACAAGGGGGACAGGGGGCTGAAAGGGGTAATGAAAAACTGTTTTTT. This gives the protein CASRQGGQGAERGNEKLFF. The genes are TRBV11-2 and TRBJ1-4; TRBD1 matches at 12 bases. The ends lost 6 bases at V and 4 bases at J; junction bases unmatched: 15. The V gene's germline CDR1 is SGHAT and CDR2 FQNNGV. CDR3 length: 19 amino acids.

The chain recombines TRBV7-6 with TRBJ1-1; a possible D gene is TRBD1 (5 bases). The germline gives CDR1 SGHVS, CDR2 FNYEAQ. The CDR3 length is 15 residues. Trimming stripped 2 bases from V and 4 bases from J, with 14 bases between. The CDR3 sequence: CASSLIRDYRTEAFF. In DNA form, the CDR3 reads TGTGCCAGCAGCTTAATTCGGGACTACCGCACTGAAGCTTTCTTT. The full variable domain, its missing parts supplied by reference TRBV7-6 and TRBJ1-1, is GAGVSQSPRYKVTKRGQDVALRCDPISGHVSLYWYRQALGQGPEFLTYFNYEAQQDKSGLPNDRFSAERPEGSISTLTIQRTEQRDSAMYRCASSLIRDYRTEAFFGQGTRLTVV.

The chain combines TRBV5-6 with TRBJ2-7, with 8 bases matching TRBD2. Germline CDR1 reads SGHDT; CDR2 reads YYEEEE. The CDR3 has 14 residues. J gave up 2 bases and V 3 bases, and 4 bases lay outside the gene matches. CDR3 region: CASSYSGNTYEQYF. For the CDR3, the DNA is TGTGCCAGCAGCTATAGCGGGAACACCTACGAGCAGTACTTC.

In DNA, the CDR3 is TGTGCCATCAAGAAGGCAGGGGGCGCGGGCACTGAAGCTTTCTTT. It encodes CAIKKAGGAGTEAFF. The rearrangement uses TRBV10-3 and TRBJ1-1; 8 bases match TRBD1. The CDR3 spans 15 residues. The germline V gene encodes CDR1 ENHRY and CDR2 SYGVKD. Unmatched junction bases numbered 11, after V lost 7 bases and J lost 4 bases.

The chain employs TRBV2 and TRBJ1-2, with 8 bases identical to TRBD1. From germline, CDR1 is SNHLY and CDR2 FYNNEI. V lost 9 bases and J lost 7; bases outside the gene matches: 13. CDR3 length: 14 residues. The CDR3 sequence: CASPNRDRSIGYTF. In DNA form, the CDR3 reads TGTGCCAGTCCCAACCGGGACAGGAGTATTGGCTACACCTTC.

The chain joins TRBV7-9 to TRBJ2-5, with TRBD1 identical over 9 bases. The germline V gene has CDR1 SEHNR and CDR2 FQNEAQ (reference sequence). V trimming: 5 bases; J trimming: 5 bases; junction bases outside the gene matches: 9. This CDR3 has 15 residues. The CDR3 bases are TGTGCCAGCAGCACAAGGGACAGGGACCTGGAGACCCAGTACTTC. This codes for CASSTRDRDLETQYF.

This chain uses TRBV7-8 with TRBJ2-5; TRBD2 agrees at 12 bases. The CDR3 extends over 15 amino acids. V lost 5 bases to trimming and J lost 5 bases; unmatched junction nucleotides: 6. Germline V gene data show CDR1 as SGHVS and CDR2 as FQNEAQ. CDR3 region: CASSPGLAGHETQYF. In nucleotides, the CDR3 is TGTGCCAGCAGCCCCGGACTAGCGGGACACGAGACCCAGTACTTC.

The CDR3 coding sequence is TGCAGCGTTGAAGATTGGGGGGACTATGGCTACACCTTC. Amino acid sequence: CSVEDWGDYGYTF. The chain has TRBV29-1 and TRBJ1-2; possibly TRBD1 for D (5 bases). The ends were cut back, 0 bases at V and 3 bases at J, with 8 bases in the middle. Germline V gives CDR1 SQVTM, CDR2 ANQGSEA. The CDR3 has 13 residues.

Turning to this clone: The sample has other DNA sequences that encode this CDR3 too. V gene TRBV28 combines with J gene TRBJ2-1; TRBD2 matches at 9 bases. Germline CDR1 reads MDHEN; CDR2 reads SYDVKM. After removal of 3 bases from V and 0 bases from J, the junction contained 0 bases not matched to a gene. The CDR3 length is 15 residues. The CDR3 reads CASSFSGSSYNEQFF. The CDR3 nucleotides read TGTGCCAGCAGTTTTAGCGGGAGCTCCTACAATGAGCAGTTCTTC.

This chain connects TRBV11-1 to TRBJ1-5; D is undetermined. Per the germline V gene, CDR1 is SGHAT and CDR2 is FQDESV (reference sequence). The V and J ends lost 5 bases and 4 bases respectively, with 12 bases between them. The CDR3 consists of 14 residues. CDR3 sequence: CASSAARGNQPQHF. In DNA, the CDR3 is TGTGCCAGCAGCGCCGCACGGGGAAATCAGCCCCAGCATTTT.

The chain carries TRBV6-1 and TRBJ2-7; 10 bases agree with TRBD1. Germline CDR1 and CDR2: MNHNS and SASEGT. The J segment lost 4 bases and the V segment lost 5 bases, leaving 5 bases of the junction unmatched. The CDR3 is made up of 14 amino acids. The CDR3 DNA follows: TGTGCCAGCAGTAGCCGGGACAGGGGTTACGAGCAGTACTTC. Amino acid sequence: CASSSRDRGYEQYF.

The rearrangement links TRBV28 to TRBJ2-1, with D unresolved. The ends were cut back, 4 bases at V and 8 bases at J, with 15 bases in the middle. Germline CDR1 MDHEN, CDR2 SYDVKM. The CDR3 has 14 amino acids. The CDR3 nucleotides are TGTGCCAGCAGTTCCCCCCGTCTGGGCGATGAGCAGTTCTTC. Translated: CASSSPRLGDEQFF. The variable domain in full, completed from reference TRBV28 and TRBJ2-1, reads DVKVTQSSRYLVKRTGEKVFLECVQDMDHENMFWYRQDPGLGLRLIYFSYDVKMKEKGDIPEGYSVSREKKERFSLILESASTNQTSMYLCASSSPRLGDEQFFGPGTRLTVL.

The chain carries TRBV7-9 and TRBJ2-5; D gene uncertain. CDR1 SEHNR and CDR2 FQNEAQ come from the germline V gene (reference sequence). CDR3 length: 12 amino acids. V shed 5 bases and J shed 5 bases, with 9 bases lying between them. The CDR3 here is CASSALGETQYF. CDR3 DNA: TGTGCCAGCAGCGCCCTGGGGGAGACCCAGTACTTC. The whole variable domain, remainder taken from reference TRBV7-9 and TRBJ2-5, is DTGVSQNPRHKITKRGQNVTFRCDPISEHNRLYWYRQTLGQGPEFLTYFQNEAQLEKSRLLSDRFSAERPKGSFSTLEIQRTEQGDSAMYLCASSALGETQYFGPGTRLLVL.

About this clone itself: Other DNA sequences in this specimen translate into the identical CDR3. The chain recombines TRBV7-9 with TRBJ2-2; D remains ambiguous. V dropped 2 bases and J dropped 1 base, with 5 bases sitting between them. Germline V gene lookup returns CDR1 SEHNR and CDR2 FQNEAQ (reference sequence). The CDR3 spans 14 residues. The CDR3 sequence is CASSLSENTGELFF. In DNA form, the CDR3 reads TGTGCCAGCAGCTTAAGTGAGAACACCGGGGAGCTGTTTTTT.

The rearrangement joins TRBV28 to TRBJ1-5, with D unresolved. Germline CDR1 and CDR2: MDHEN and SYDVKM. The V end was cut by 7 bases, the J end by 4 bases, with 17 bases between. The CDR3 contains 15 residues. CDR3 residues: CASTPSEGGNQPQHF. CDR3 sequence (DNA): TGTGCCAGCACTCCGAGTGAGGGCGGGAATCAGCCCCAGCATTTT.

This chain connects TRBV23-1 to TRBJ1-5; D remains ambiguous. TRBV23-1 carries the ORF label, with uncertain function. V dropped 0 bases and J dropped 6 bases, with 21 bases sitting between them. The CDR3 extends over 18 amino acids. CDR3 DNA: TGCGCCAGCAGTCAATCTTGCGTTACCGCCAGCGCGGCTCAGCCCCAGCATTTT. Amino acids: CASSQSCVTASAAQPQHF.

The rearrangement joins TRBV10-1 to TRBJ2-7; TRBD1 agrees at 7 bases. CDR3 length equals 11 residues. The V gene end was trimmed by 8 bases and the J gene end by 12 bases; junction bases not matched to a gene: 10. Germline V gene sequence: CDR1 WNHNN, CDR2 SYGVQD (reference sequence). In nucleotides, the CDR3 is TGCGCCAGCCCCTTCAGGGGGAAGAGGTACTTC. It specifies CASPFRGKRYF.